This T cell receptor (beta chain) came from a study of radiotherapy plus CTLA-4 blockade in lung cancer (dated by TCRdb to the late 2010s). Notes on the research overall: Objective responses occurred in about 20% of enrolled patients, and approximately 34% achieved disease control. What the research found in general, with its limitations: Increased serum interferon-beta after radiation, together with early dynamic changes in blood T cell clones, were reported to be the strongest predictors of response. After treatment with radiotherapy and ipilimumab, TCR clones that originated in tumors expanded in peripheral blood.

Spanning cysteine to phenylalanine, the CDR3 consists of 16 amino acids. The entry retains the CDR3 DNA only, 48 bases that are in frame from base 1. The germline V gene (reference sequence) specifies MNHEY as CDR1 and SMNVEV as CDR2. V loses 5 bases at its end and J loses 3 bases; junction bases beyond the gene matches: 7. In this study, focal radiation therapy paired with CTLA-4 blockade (ipilimumab) was tested in patients who had chemo-refractory metastatic non-small-cell lung cancer. The method behind the library was the immunoSEQ multiplex PCR assay. The immuneACCESS repertoire file appears here via TCRdb, limited to in-frame rearrangements. These files lack a portion of the clones; in checked studies, under half of the deficit traces to unresolved V genes, and the cause of the others is not known. The sample table lists about 98,000 clones, 75% to 85% of them with a count of one. Around 3.7% of the sample is held by the ten biggest clonotypes.

As for this clone: Its antigen is currently not known. No base qualities exist here, and no much larger clone lies one base off it.

The sequenced sample was peripheral blood, obtained from a patient treated with radiotherapy plus ipilimumab. The V and J segments used are TRBV27 and TRBJ2-1; a stretch of 10 junction bases matches TRBD2. The clonotype comes from a human donor with non-small cell lung cancer who had a partial response to radiotherapy plus ipilimumab. The CDR3 protein sequence reads: CASSITGTSDYNEQFF. The DNA is as follows: TGTGCCAGCAGTATAACCGGGACTAGCGACTACAATGAGCAGTTCTTC.